Given below is one T cell receptor (beta chain) in context. What it recognizes is unknown. The sample originates from a study of T cell clonotyping in hematopoietic cell transplantation. Whole-study results and caveats: Pathologically expanded recipient clonotypes increased progressively from day 30 to day 180 as diversity fell.

The protocol was immunoSEQ multiplex PCR, while the TCRdb copy is restricted to in-frame clones and leaves out a portion. Of over 25,000 clones listed, nearly 97% are singletons. The CDR3 covers 16 residues. Germline CDR1 SGHTA, CDR2 FQGNSA. Trimming cost V 3 bases and J 6 bases; bases outside gene matches: 8. The rearrangement links TRBV7-2 to TRBJ2-1, with 10 positions matching TRBD2. The clonotype originates from a man in his fifties or sixties in good health. Some clones in this sample may be carry-over from other donors' samples. Sequenced: peripheral blood mononuclear cells. In DNA, the CDR3 is TGTGCCAGCAGCTTTCAGGGAGCGGGGGGGCTCAATGAGCAGTTCTTC. It yields the protein CASSFQGAGGLNEQFF.